What follows are 3 T cell receptor beta chains derived from one specimen sequenced in a study of response to subunit inactivated influenza vaccine. TCRdb processed the RT-PCR reads anew with MiXCR; each CDR3 protein has one entry. The sample yields about 780,000 distinct CDR3 sequences, approximately 17% seen once. The input for sequencing was PBMCs from blood, taken about 5 days after vaccination. The receptors derive from a man aged 45-65 years who received an inactivated influenza vaccine.

The V call is TRBV5-6, the J call TRBJ2-3; TRBD1 matches at 10 bases. The trim removed 5 bases at V and 1 base at J, leaving 7 bases unmatched. From germline, CDR1 is SGHDT and CDR2 YYEEEE. The CDR3 covers 16 residues. CDR3 nucleotides: TGTGCCAGCAGTCTCGACAGGGGGCGCGGCACAGATACGCAGTATTTT. It translates to CASSLDRGRGTDTQYF. The full variable domain, in which reference TRBV5-6 and TRBJ2-3 provide the parts outside the CDR3, is DAGVTQSPTHLIKTRGQQVTLRCSPKSGHDTVSWYQQALGQGPQFIFQYYEEEERQRGNFPDRFSGHQFPNYSSELNVNALLLGDSALYLCASSLDRGRGTDTQYFGPGTRLTVL.

V is TRBV6-2 or TRBV6-3 and J is TRBJ2-1; 11 nucleotides agree with TRBD2. J was trimmed by 0 bases and V by 5 bases; bases with no gene match: 6. The V gene's germline CDR1 is MNHEY and CDR2 SVGEGT. The CDR3 has 17 residues. This CDR3 reads CASSKGTSGLSYNEQFF. The CDR3 nucleotides are TGTGCCAGCAGTAAAGGGACTAGCGGACTCTCCTACAATGAGCAGTTCTTC.

This clonotype came up a few times. V gene TRBV11-2 combines with J gene TRBJ2-1; D is perhaps TRBD2 (7 bases). Trimming removed 0 bases at V and 4 bases at J, with 16 bases between. Germline V gene data show CDR1 as SGHAT and CDR2 as FQNNGV. The CDR3 totals 17 residues. The CDR3 here is CASSLEGGGDWYNEQFF. DNA of the CDR3: TGTGCCAGCAGCTTAGAGGGAGGGGGAGATTGGTACAATGAGCAGTTCTTC.